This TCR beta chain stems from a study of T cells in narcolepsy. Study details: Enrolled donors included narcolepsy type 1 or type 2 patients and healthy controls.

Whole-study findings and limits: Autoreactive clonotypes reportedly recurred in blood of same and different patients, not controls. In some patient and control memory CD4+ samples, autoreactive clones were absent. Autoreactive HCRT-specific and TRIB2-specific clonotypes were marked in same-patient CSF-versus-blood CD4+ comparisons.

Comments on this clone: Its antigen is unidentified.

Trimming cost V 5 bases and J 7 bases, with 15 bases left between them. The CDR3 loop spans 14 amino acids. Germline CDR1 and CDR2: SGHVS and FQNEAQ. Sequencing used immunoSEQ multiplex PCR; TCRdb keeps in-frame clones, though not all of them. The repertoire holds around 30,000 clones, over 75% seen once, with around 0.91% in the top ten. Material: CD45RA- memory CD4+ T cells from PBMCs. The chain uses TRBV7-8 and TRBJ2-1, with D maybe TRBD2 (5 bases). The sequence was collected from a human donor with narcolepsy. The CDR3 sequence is CASSASGMKNEQFF. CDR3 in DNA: TGTGCCAGCAGCGCCTCGGGGATGAAGAATGAGCAGTTCTTC.